This T cell receptor beta chain was sequenced for a study of T cells expressing NK-cell markers. At the level of the study: The authors sequenced eight donors, of whom seven were HCMV-seropositive and one was seronegative.

TCRdb reprocessed the 5' RACE reads, keeping one entry per CDR3 protein, no DNA. The sample has 400,000 to 550,000 distinct CDR3 sequences; the top ten hold under 7.5%. Remarks on this clonotype: Its antigen is not known.

The CDR3 spans 15 residues. Germline loops: CDR1 SGDLS, CDR2 YYNGEE. General study points: Roughly six of the donors carried dominant NKG2C+ clonotypes that took up about 1.0-7.0% of their CD8+ T cells.

The sequence was collected from a woman aged 18 to 75 in good health. The rearrangement uses TRBV9 and TRBJ1-1; TCRdb outputs TRBD1, but without DNA this stays unchecked. Material for sequencing was blood T cells: a sorted CD56 or NKG2C T cell subset, CD4+ or CD8+ T cells, or bulk PBMC T cells (not recorded which). CDR3 sequence: CASSVVDRENTEAFF. Drawing the rest from reference TRBV9 and TRBJ1-1, the complete variable domain is DSGVTQTPKHLITATGQRVTLRCSPRSGDLSVYWYQQSLDQGLQFLIQYYNGEERAKGNILERFSAQQFPDLHSELNLSSLELGDSALYFCASSVVDRENTEAFFGQGTRLTVV.